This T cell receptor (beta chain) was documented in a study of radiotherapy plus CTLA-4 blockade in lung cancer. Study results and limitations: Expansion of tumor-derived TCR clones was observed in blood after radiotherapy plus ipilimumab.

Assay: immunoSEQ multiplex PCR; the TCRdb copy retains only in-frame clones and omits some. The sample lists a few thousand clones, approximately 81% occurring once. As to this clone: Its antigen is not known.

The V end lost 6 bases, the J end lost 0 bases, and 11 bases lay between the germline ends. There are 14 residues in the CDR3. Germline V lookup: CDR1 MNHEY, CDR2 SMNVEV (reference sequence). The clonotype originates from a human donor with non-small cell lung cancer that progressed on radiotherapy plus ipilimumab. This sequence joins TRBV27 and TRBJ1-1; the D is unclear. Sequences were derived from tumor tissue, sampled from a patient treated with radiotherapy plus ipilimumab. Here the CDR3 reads CASSLKRMNTEAFF. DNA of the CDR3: TGTGCCAGCAGCTTAAAGCGGATGAACACTGAAGCTTTCTTT.